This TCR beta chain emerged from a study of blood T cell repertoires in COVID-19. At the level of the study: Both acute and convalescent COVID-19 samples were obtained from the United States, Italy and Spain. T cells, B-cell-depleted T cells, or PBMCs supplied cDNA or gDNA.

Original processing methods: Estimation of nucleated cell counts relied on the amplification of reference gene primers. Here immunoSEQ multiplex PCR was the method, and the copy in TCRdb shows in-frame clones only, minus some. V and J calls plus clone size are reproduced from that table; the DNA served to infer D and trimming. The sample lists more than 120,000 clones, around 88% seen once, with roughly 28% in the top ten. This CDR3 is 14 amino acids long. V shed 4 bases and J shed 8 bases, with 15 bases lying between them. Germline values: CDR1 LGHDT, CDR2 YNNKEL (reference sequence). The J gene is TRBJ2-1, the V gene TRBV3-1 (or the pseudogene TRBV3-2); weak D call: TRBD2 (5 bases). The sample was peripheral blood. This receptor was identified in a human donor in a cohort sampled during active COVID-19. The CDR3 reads CASSRPTRKDEQFF. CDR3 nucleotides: TGTGCCAGCAGCCGCCCAACTAGAAAAGATGAGCAGTTCTTC.